One T cell receptor beta chain is described in this entry. This clone turned up a few times. Which antigen it targets is not known. Within one base of it there is no much larger clone, and no base qualities were kept. This entry belongs to a study of blood T cell repertoires in COVID-19 (dated by TCRdb to 2019 to 2021). Regarding the research as a whole: Samples from collaborators originated in the United States, Italy and Spain and spanned both the acute and convalescent phases of COVID-19. The material from the prospective study consisted of cDNA or gDNA derived from T cells, B-cell-depleted T cells, or PBMCs. Deeply sampled blood TCRbeta repertoires from subjects exposed to, actively infected with, or recovered from COVID-19 were included in the dataset. The repertoires were released in a freely available public database meant as a resource for research on the immune response to SARS-CoV-2. Samples were obtained from the ongoing ImmuneRACE study (first 160 participants) and from 1,254 subjects provided by 6 global collaborators. Nearly every sample came with metadata listing a de-identified subject ID, COVID-19 status, age in years and sex. Where available, HLA class I and class II types were obtained from metadata supplied by the sample provider rather than from assay-based typing. General conclusions and limits of the study: Clinical and demographic metadata were provided uncurated, with the amount varying by source and participant.

As encoded in the germline V gene, CDR1 is SGHTA while CDR2 is FQGNSA. Trimming takes 5 bases from V and 9 bases from J, and the germline ends sit 11 bases apart. The CDR3 holds 13 amino acids from the cysteine to the phenylalanine. The only DNA kept is the CDR3, 39 bases in frame from the first base. TCRbeta CDR3 regions were amplified from genomic DNA by means of the immunoSEQ Assay, a bias-controlled multiplex PCR. From the authors' description of their analysis: The number of nucleated cells in each sample was estimated by amplification of reference gene primers within the assay. To quantify the absolute abundance of each unique TCRbeta CDR3 rearrangement, sequence reads were collapsed and filtered. For each sample, productive Simpson clonality was calculated as the square root of Simpson's diversity index over productive rearrangements. The table was pulled from immuneACCESS by TCRdb, which kept in-frame rearrangements only. Such tables lose some clones; where checked, under half of the loss comes from unresolved V genes, and the rest has no known cause. V and J calls and clone size follow that table, whereas D and trimming were derived from the DNA. The sample contains fewer than 200,000 clones, around 84% of them found a single time. 3% to 3.5% of the sample comes from the top ten.

Enrolling through a virtual design, the prospective study's participants ranged in age from about 18 to 89 years and lived across 20 to 30 United States geographic areas. In the prospective study, participants were assigned to cohorts based on the clinical history participants reported in a screening survey and a study questionnaire. Exposed participants had been in contact, within 2 weeks of entering the study, with a person who had a PCR-confirmed or clinician-diagnosed case of COVID-19. In the prospective study, whole blood, serum and a nasopharyngeal or oropharyngeal swab were collected from each participant by mobile phlebotomists. Participants in the prospective study had the option to provide additional blood draws and questionnaires over a 2-month period. Before DNA extraction, blood samples from the prospective study were shipped at room temperature or frozen.

The sequence derives from a woman in her twenties or thirties who had been exposed to COVID-19. The sequence is built from TRBV7-2 and TRBJ1-6; no D segment can be confidently identified. Sequencing was carried out using PBMCs or T cells enriched from blood (not recorded which). The nucleotides read TGTGCCAGCAGCCTAGAGTGGAGTTCACCCCTCCACTTT. It translates as CASSLEWSSPLHF.